This TCR beta chain emerged from a study of cytomegalovirus exposure and HLA in healthy donors listed by TCRdb under 2017. Study-wide context: According to a later analysis, one platform produced both the roughly 120 validation repertoires and the roughly 650 repertoires of the first cohort. The study aimed to test whether signatures of past pathogen exposure could be identified by cataloging public T cell receptors. A separate validation cohort of some 130 different subjects was used in addition to the approximately 700-subject first cohort. To predict cytomegalovirus infection status, the study brought together high-throughput TCR immunosequencing, statistical association of individual TCRs with disease status, and machine learning.

Libraries were prepared through the immunoSEQ multiplex PCR assay. From the authors' description of their analysis: A statistical classification framework was built for diagnosing cytomegalovirus status from the catalog of TCR beta chain sequences. Drawn from immuneACCESS, this table holds only the in-frame rearrangements with V and J called that TCRdb kept. Clones are partly lost; checked studies trace under half to an unresolved V gene and leave the rest unexplained. Clone size and V and J calls were adopted from that table, with D and trimming inferred from the DNA. In all, the sample holds about 190,000 clones, and over 65% of those were seen once. The ten top clones hold under 7.5% of the sample. Donors formed part of the validation cohort, which comprised 120 subjects and was distinct from the first cohort of roughly 600 subjects. The investigation overall reported the following: The classifier was reported to diagnose cytomegalovirus status with high specificity and sensitivity in both the original cohort and the validation cohort. Subsequent analysis determined that TCRs grouped into clusters in the first cohort also showed a tendency toward co-occurrence across the 120 or so validation repertoires, and about 93% of cluster scores exceeded 0. A later analysis had no HLA typing for the validation cohort, so co-occurrence there was scored across all 120 repertoires. In vitro tests confirmed that a few of the cytomegalovirus-associated TCR beta chains recognize cytomegalovirus antigens. A total of about 180 TCR beta chains were listed by the study as associated with cytomegalovirus. While some public TCRs were present in many individuals, most TCR sequences turned up only very rarely across donors. The authors suggested that the approach could potentially be extended to other disease states and immunological phenotypes.

On this clone: Its antigen is still unknown. Within one base of it there is no much larger clone, and no base qualities were kept.

This sequence was found in a man between 18 and 35 years old in good health and CMV-seropositive. The material sequenced was PBMCs.

The CDR3 protein is CASSPIRRGGELFF. The DNA is TGTGCCAGCAGCCCCATTAGAAGAGGCGGGGAGCTGTTTTTT. In this chain, TRBV5-8 is recombined with TRBJ2-2, with no D gene named confidently. At the junction V is shortened by 4 bases and J by 7 bases, with 14 bases in between. According to the germline V gene, CDR1 reads SGHTS and CDR2 reads YDEGEE. Counted from cysteine to phenylalanine, this CDR3 has 14 amino acids. Left in the record is the CDR3 DNA by itself, 42 bases read in frame from the first base.